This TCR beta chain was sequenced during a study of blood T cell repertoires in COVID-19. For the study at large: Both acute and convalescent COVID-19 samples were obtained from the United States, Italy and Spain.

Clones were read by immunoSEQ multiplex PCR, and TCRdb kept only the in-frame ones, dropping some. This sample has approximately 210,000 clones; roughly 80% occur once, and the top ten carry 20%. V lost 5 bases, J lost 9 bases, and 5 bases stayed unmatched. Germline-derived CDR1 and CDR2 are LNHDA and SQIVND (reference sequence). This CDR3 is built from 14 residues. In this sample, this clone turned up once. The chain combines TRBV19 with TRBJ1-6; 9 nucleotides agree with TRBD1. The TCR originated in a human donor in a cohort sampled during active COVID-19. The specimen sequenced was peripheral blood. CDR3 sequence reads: CASSGGQGGSPLHF. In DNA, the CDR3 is TGTGCCAGTAGTGGGGGACAGGGTGGTTCACCCCTCCACTTT.